This is a list of T cell receptor beta chains from one sample in a study of identical twins. TCRdb analysed the 5' RACE reads with MiXCR anew, one entry per CDR3 protein. The sample lists around 470,000 distinct CDR3 sequences, more than 13% occurring once. This sample also appeared in a second study, on yellow fever vaccine responses in identical twins.

The sample comprised CD4+ T cells sorted from blood. The receptors here all came from a woman in her late teens or twenties in good health. Both conserved end residues are part of each CDR3. A D gene is named only where the DNA matches it firmly. Expanded clones are given a class, and other clones once, few, many or no size at all.

cdr3_nt | cdr3_aa | d_call | j_call | clone_size | v_call
TGTGCTAGCAGCCTTGGACAGGGAAGAAGCAATGAGCAGTTCTTC | CASSLGQGRSNEQFF | TRBD1 | TRBJ2-1 | few | TRBV7-7
TGTGCCATCAGTGAAGGGGGGGGGGCCCATACGCAGTATTTT | CAISEGGGAHTQYF | NA | TRBJ2-3 | few | TRBV10-3
TGTGCCAGCAGTTCTTCCCCGCGCACAGATACGCAGTATTTT | CASSSSPRTDTQYF | NA | TRBJ2-3 | few | TRBV12-3/TRBV12-4
TGCAGTGCTACCGGCGGGAGTGTCTACGAGCAGTACTTC | CSATGGSVYEQYF | TRBD2 | TRBJ2-7 | few | TRBV20-1
TGCGCCAGCAGCCCCCGAACGAGGGAGGGCTACACCGGGGAGCTGTTTTTT | CASSPRTREGYTGELFF | TRBD2 | TRBJ2-2 | few | TRBV5-1
TGCAGCGTTACAGGGATCATGAACACCGGGGAGCTGTTTTTT | CSVTGIMNTGELFF | NA | TRBJ2-2 | few | TRBV29-1
TGCAGCGTTGGTTTAATTTTGGGGGGCGTTCAAGAGACCCAGTACTTC | CSVGLILGGVQETQYF | NA | TRBJ2-5 | many | TRBV29-1
TGTGCCAGCAGTGTCGGACTAGCGCTCGAGCAGTACTTC | CASSVGLALEQYF | TRBD2 | TRBJ2-7 | NA | TRBV6-2/TRBV6-3
TGTGCCAGCAGCTTAAATAGCCCTAATGAGCAGTTCTTC | CASSLNSPNEQFF | NA | TRBJ2-1 | many | TRBV7-2
TGTGCCAGCAGTGTATTCCCGGGACTAGAGGCCACAGATACGCAGTATTTT | CASSVFPGLEATDTQYF | TRBD2 | TRBJ2-3 | NA | TRBV25-1
TGCGCCAGCAGTGATAGTCTAGCGGGAGGGCTTACCAGGAATGAGCAGTTCTTC | CASSDSLAGGLTRNEQFF | TRBD2 | TRBJ2-1 | NA | TRBV10-1
TGTGCCAGCAGACCCCCCCCACGGGCAGATACGCAGTATTTT | CASRPPPRADTQYF | NA | TRBJ2-3 | few | TRBV12-3/TRBV12-4
TGTGCCAGCAGTTTAAGCGGGACCCAAACGCCTTACGAGCAGTACTTC | CASSLSGTQTPYEQYF | TRBD2 | TRBJ2-7 | few | TRBV12-3/TRBV12-4
TGTGCCAGCAGTTTACTAGCGGGGGGGCGCGACGAGCAGTACTTC | CASSLLAGGRDEQYF | TRBD2 | TRBJ2-7 | few | TRBV2
TGTGCCAGCAGCCAAGAGACTAGCGGGGAAGAGACCCAGTACTTC | CASSQETSGEETQYF | TRBD2 | TRBJ2-5 | many | TRBV4-2
TGTGCCAGCAGCTTAGCAGCGGGGGGGCTCACAGATACGCAGTATTTT | CASSLAAGGLTDTQYF | TRBD2 | TRBJ2-3 | many | TRBV11-2
TGTGCCAGCAGCCGGCCCAGAAATACGCAGTATTTT | CASSRPRNTQYF | NA | TRBJ2-3 | NA | TRBV7-2
TGCGCCAGCAGTGACTGGACAGGGGGGTACGAGCAGTACTTC | CASSDWTGGYEQYF | TRBD1 | TRBJ2-7 | NA | TRBV10-2
TGCAGCGTTGAAGGGGACCGGGACAGGGGCGGCCTACGGGAGCAGTACTTC | CSVEGDRDRGGLREQYF | TRBD1 | TRBJ2-7 | few | TRBV29-1
TGTGCCAGCAGTTTCTTTACCGGGACAGTTAATTCACCCCTCCACTTT | CASSFFTGTVNSPLHF | TRBD1 | TRBJ1-6 | NA | TRBV28
TGTGCCAGCAGTTATGTCAGGGGACTAGGATGGCAAGAGACCCAGTACTTC | CASSYVRGLGWQETQYF | TRBD2 | TRBJ2-5 | NA | TRBV6-5
TGTGCCACCAGCAGAGACAGGGGGCTAGGCTCTGGGGCCAACGTCCTGACTTTC | CATSRDRGLGSGANVLTF | TRBD1 | TRBJ2-6 | few | TRBV15
TGTGCCAGCAGTTTAGAACCTAACTATGGCTACACCTTC | CASSLEPNYGYTF | NA | TRBJ1-2 | NA | TRBV27
TGTGCCACGGGGACAGGGGGCTGGAATGAGCAGTTCTTC | CATGTGGWNEQFF | TRBD1 | TRBJ2-1 | NA | TRBV15
TGTGCCAGCTCATCCTCGGCCGGGGACAGTTCACCCCTCCACTTT | CASSSSAGDSSPLHF | TRBD1 | TRBJ1-6 | NA | TRBV18
TGTGCCAGCAGGGATCCTCGGGCGGGCTCCTACGAGCAGTACTTC | CASRDPRAGSYEQYF | NA | TRBJ2-7 | few | TRBV6-1
TGTGCCAGTAGTAGGAAGCGGGATCAAAATGAGCAGTTCTTC | CASSRKRDQNEQFF | TRBD2 | TRBJ2-1 | few | TRBV19
TGTGCCAGCAGTGTGGGACAGGGGGCGAGACAGCCCCAGCATTTT | CASSVGQGARQPQHF | TRBD1 | TRBJ1-5 | NA | TRBV2
TGTGCCAGCCCCCGGGCTAGCGGGAGTTACGAGCAGTACTTC | CASPRASGSYEQYF | TRBD2 | TRBJ2-7 | few | TRBV2
TGTGCCAGCAGCCACCTCCTAGGTGGCATCGCTTATGGTGGCTACACCTTC | CASSHLLGGIAYGGYTF | NA | TRBJ1-2 | few | TRBV3-1
TGTGCCAGCAGTTTAAAGGTTGCCGCTAACTATGGCTACACCTTC | CASSLKVAANYGYTF | NA | TRBJ1-2 | NA | TRBV12-3/TRBV12-4
TGTGCCAGCACGGCTAGCGGAAAACTCTACGAGCAGTACTTC | CASTASGKLYEQYF | TRBD2 | TRBJ2-7 | many | TRBV28
TGTGCCAGCAGCTTAGAGGCGGGACGGAACTATGGCTACACCTTC | CASSLEAGRNYGYTF | NA | TRBJ1-2 | NA | TRBV7-9
TGTGCCAGCAGCTTGTATTCAGGCGATAATGAAAAACTGTTTTTT | CASSLYSGDNEKLFF | NA | TRBJ1-4 | NA | TRBV7-2
TGTGCCAGCAGTTTAAAAGATGCGAATGAGCAGTTCTTC | CASSLKDANEQFF | NA | TRBJ2-1 | few | TRBV27
TGTGCCAGCAAAGGACTAGCGGGAGACACCGGGGAGCTGTTTTTT | CASKGLAGDTGELFF | TRBD2 | TRBJ2-2 | few | TRBV6-2/TRBV6-3
TGTGCCAGCACCAAGGGGACAGGGATGAACATTCAGTACTTC | CASTKGTGMNIQYF | TRBD1 | TRBJ2-4 | many | TRBV6-2/TRBV6-3
TGCGCCAGCAGCACGACCGGGACTAGCCCCGGGGAGCTGTTTTTT | CASSTTGTSPGELFF | TRBD2 | TRBJ2-2 | few | TRBV5-1
TGCGCCAGCAGCCAAGAACCCCGCGGACAGGGGTACGAGCAGTACTTC | CASSQEPRGQGYEQYF | TRBD1 | TRBJ2-7 | NA | TRBV4-1
TGCAGTGCCCCGACGGGACGGGCGCTGGATACTGAAGCTTTCTTT | CSAPTGRALDTEAFF | NA | TRBJ1-1 | NA | TRBV20-1
TGTGCCAGCAGCCCCGAGGGGGGTTACACAGATACGCAGTATTTT | CASSPEGGYTDTQYF | NA | TRBJ2-3 | many | TRBV6-5
TGCAGCGTTGATGGGGGGGTTGCAGATACGCAGTATTTT | CSVDGGVADTQYF | TRBD2 | TRBJ2-3 | NA | TRBV29-1